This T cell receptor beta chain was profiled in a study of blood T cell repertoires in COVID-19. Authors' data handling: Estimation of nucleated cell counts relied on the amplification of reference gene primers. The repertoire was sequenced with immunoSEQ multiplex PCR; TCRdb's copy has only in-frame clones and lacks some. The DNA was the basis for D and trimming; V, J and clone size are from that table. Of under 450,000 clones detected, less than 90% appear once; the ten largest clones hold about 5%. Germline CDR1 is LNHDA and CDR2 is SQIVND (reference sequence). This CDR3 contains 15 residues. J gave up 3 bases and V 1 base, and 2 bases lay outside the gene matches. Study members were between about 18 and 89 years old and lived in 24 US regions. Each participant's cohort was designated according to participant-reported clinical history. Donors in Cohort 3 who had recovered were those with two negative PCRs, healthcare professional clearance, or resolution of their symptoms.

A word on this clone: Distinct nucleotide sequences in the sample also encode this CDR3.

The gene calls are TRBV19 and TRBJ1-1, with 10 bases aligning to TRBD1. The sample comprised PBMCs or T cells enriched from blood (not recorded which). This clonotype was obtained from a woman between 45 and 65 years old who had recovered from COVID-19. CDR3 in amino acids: CASSIAGTGDTEAFF. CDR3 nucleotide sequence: TGTGCCAGTAGTATAGCCGGGACAGGGGACACTGAAGCTTTCTTT.